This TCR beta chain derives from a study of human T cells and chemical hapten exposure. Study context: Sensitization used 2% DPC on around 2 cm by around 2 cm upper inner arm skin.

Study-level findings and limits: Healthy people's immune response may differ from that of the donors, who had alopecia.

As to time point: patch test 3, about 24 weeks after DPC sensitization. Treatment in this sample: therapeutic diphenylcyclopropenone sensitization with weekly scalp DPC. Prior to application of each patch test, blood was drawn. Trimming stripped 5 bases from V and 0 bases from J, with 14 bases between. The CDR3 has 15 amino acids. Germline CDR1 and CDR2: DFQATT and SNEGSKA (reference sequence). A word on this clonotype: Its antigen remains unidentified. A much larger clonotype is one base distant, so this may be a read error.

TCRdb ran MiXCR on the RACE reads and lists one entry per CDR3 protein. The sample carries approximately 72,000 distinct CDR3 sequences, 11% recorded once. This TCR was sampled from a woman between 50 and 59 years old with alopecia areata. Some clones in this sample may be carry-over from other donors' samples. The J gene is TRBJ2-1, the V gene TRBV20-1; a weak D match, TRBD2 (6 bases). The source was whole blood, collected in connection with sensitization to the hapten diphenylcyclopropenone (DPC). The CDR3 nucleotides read TGCAGTGCTGGCGGGGCGGAGGACTCCTACAATGAGCAGTTCTTC. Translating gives CSAGGAEDSYNEQFF.